The 8 T cell receptor beta chains listed next were all sequenced from one sample in a study of T cell responses to AZD1222 COVID-19 vaccine. Assay used: immunoSEQ multiplex PCR; TCRdb lists only in-frame clones, some missing. The sample has some 130,000 clones; roughly 90% are singletons. The sequencing used peripheral blood, collected on day 0 of AZD1222 vaccination. The receptor source for this set is an adult in good health.

This clone showed up just a few times. The J gene is TRBJ1-3, the V gene TRBV18; possible D gene TRBD1, 5 bases. The CDR3 sequence is 14 residues long. CDR1 is KGHSH, CDR2 LQKENI, per germline. Trimming left V 4 bases short and J 2 bases short, with 9 bases between. CDR3 DNA sequence: TGTGCCAGCTCACTTGGGGCTCCTGGAAACACCATATATTTT. This gives the protein CASSLGAPGNTIYF.

This sequence joins TRBV19 and TRBJ2-1, with 7 positions matching TRBD2. The germline V gene has CDR1 LNHDA and CDR2 SQIVND (reference sequence). The CDR3 is 14 residues long. After removal of 4 bases from V and 8 bases from J, the junction contained 8 bases not matched to a gene. The CDR3 reads CASSSGGRVHEQFF. Written as DNA, the CDR3 is TGTGCCAGTAGTAGCGGCGGGAGAGTCCATGAGCAGTTCTTC.

This clone showed up just once. CDR3 amino acids: CASSFDRLQPQHF. The CDR3 bases are TGTGCCAGCAGCTTCGACAGGCTTCAGCCCCAGCATTTT. V gene TRBV5-8 combines with J gene TRBJ1-5; tentatively, D is TRBD1 (6 bases). This CDR3 has 13 residues. With 2 bases removed from V and 6 bases from J, the gap between germline ends came to 9 bases. CDR1 SGHTS and CDR2 YDEGEE come from the germline V gene.

This sequence joins TRBV6-5 and TRBJ1-2; no reliable D call. This CDR3 has 14 amino acids. Germline CDR1 reads MNHEY; CDR2 reads SVGAGI. The V gene lost 0 bases and the J gene lost 7 bases, with 12 bases spanning the gap. In DNA, the CDR3 is TGTGCCAGCAGTTACTCCCCAGGTCGGGGTGGCTACACCTTC. Its translation is CASSYSPGRGGYTF.

The V call is TRBV19, the J call TRBJ2-1, with TRBD2 identical over 14 bases. The germline CDR1 and CDR2 sequences are LNHDA and SQIVND (reference sequence). Losses at the gene ends were 1 base for V and 6 bases for J; bases not matched to a gene: 5. This CDR3 is built from 17 residues. As DNA, the CDR3 is TGTGCCAGTAGTATAGTCCAGACTAGCGGGAGGGCCAATGAGCAGTTCTTC. Protein: CASSIVQTSGRANEQFF.

The chain is built from TRBV27 and TRBJ2-7; TRBD1 is a possible D gene (6 bases). V was pared by 2 bases and J by 2 bases, with 10 bases between. CDR1 is MNHEY and CDR2 is SMNVEV in the germline V gene (reference sequence). This CDR3 comprises 14 residues. The CDR3 nucleotides are TGTGCCAGCAGTTTACAGGACAGAACCTACGAGCAGTACTTC. The encoded protein is CASSLQDRTYEQYF.

The V and J genes are TRBV7-6 and TRBJ2-2, with D possibly matching TRBD1 (6 bases). Germline CDR1 and CDR2: SGHVS and FNYEAQ. The V end was cut by 5 bases, the J end by 4 bases, with 17 bases between. The CDR3 runs to 16 residues. CDR3 coding DNA: TGTGCCAGCAGCCCACGGACAGACGCTCTCACCGGGGAGCTGTTTTTT. This encodes CASSPRTDALTGELFF.

The rearrangement links TRBV18 to TRBJ1-4; D ambiguous. The ends were cut back, 6 bases at V and 0 bases at J, with 11 bases in the middle. Per germline, CDR1 KGHSH and CDR2 LQKENI. The CDR3 is made up of 15 amino acids. CDR3 DNA: TGTGCCAGCTCTAACCCTGATGCAACTAATGAAAAACTGTTTTTT. Amino acids: CASSNPDATNEKLFF. The full variable domain, completed using reference TRBV18 and TRBJ1-4, is NAGVMQNPRHLVRRRGQEARLRCSPMKGHSHVYWYRQLPEEGLKFMVYLQKENIIDESGMPKERFSAEFPKEGPSILRIQQVVRGDSAAYFCASSNPDATNEKLFFGSGTQLSVL.